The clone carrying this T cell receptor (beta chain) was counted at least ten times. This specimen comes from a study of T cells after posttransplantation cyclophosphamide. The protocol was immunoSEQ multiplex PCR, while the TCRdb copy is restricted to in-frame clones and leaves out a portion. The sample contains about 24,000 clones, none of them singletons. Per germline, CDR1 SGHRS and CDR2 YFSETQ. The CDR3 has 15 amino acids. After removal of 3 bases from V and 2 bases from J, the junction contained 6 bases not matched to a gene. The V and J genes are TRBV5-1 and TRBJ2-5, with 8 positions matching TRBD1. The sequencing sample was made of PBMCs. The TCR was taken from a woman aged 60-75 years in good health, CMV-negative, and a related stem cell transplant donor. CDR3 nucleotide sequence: TGCGCCAGCAGCTCGCAGGGGGCTAGGCAAGAGACCCAGTACTTC. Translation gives CASSSQGARQETQYF. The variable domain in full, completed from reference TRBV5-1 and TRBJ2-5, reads KAGVTQTPRYLIKTRGQQVTLSCSPISGHRSVSWYQQTPGQGLQFLFEYFSETQRNKGNFPGRFSGRQFSNSRSEMNVSTLELGDSALYLCASSSQGARQETQYFGPGTRLLVL.